The 7 T cell receptor beta chains below all came from one sample that was sequenced in a study of a mutant IDH1 vaccine in newly diagnosed glioma. Which antigens these TCRs recognize remains unknown. Method: immunoSEQ multiplex PCR; TCRdb's copy keeps in-frame clones and lacks some. The sample holds 110,000 or so clones, 85% to 90% seen once. The time point denotes: week 11, during vaccination. The investigators gave 300 ug of mutant IDH1 20-mer peptide in each vaccine dose, together with topical imiquimod. The specimen comprised PBMCs, sampled from a glioma patient whose treatment included an IDH1 peptide vaccine. Receptors were obtained from a woman between 45 and 65 years old with glioma.

J is TRBJ1-5 and V is TRBV27, with a possible D match to TRBD1 (5 bases). CDR1 MNHEY and CDR2 SMNVEV come from the germline V gene (reference sequence). There are 16 residues in the CDR3. V was shortened by 4 bases and J by 1 base, with 14 bases between the two germline ends. This CDR3 reads CASSYVAGLSNQPQHF. The CDR3 nucleotides read TGTGCCAGCAGTTACGTAGCGGGGCTGAGCAATCAGCCCCAGCATTTT.

This chain uses TRBV27 with TRBJ2-1; 9 nucleotides agree with TRBD2. The CDR3 covers 14 residues. The V segment lost 5 bases and the J segment 12 bases; nucleotides outside the gene matches: 11. Per the germline V gene, CDR1 is MNHEY and CDR2 is SMNVEV (reference sequence). CDR3 residues: CASSRASGAAGQFF. The CDR3 nucleotides are TGTGCCAGCAGTCGGGCTAGCGGGGCCGCGGGGCAGTTCTTC.

This clone showed up just a few times. This chain uses TRBV5-6 with TRBJ1-2; D is ambiguous. The CDR3 totals 11 residues. The germline gives CDR1 SGHDT, CDR2 YYEEEE. Trimming shortened V by 0 bases and J by 7 bases, and 4 bases separated the two germline ends. CDR3 in amino acids: CASSLAGGYTF. CDR3 nucleotide sequence: TGTGCCAGCAGCTTGGCCGGTGGCTACACCTTC.

The rearrangement links TRBV30 to TRBJ2-3, with 12 bases aligning to TRBD2. J gave up 4 bases and V 0 bases, and 5 bases lay outside the gene matches. CDR1 is GTSNPN, CDR2 SVGIG, per germline (reference sequence). There are 16 residues in the CDR3. The CDR3 nucleotides read TGTGCCTGGAGTGTACAACTAGCGGGAGGTCCAGATACGCAGTATTTT. It is translated as CAWSVQLAGGPDTQYF.

The chain uses TRBV7-2 and TRBJ2-3, with D possibly TRBD1 on 5 matching bases. The CDR3 runs 16 residues. Germline V CDR1 and CDR2: SGHTA, FQGNSA. The V end was cut by 5 bases, the J end by 6 bases, with 21 bases between. The CDR3 DNA reads as TGTGCCAGCAGCCGAGCTTGGGGCAGGGCTACCGATACGCAGTATTTT. The encoded protein is CASSRAWGRATDTQYF.

V usage is TRBV30 and J usage is TRBJ2-7; 9 bases agree with TRBD2. The CDR3 extends over 15 amino acids. The J segment lost 1 base and the V segment lost 2 bases, leaving 6 bases of the junction unmatched. The V gene's germline CDR1 is GTSNPN and CDR2 SVGIG (reference sequence). The chain's CDR3 is CAWSISGRPSYEQYF. The CDR3 bases are TGTGCCTGGAGTATCAGCGGGAGGCCTTCCTACGAGCAGTACTTC.

The chain links TRBV13 to TRBJ2-1, with D perhaps matching TRBD1 (9 bases). CDR3 length: 18 residues. V was cut by 5 bases and J by 4 bases, with 24 bases left in between. CDR1 and CDR2 (germline): PRHDT, FYEKMQ (reference sequence). Written as DNA, the CDR3 is TGTGCCAGCAGCGGGACAGGGTCCGCGGGAGGCCTATACAATGAGCAGTTCTTC. Translation gives CASSGTGSAGGLYNEQFF. The full variable domain, with the rest looked up from reference TRBV13 and TRBJ2-1, is AAGVIQSPRHLIKEKRETATLKCYPIPRHDTVYWYQQGPGQDPQFLISFYEKMQSDKGSIPDRFSAQQFSDYHSELNMSSLELGDSALYFCASSGTGSAGGLYNEQFFGPGTRLTVL.